This entry concerns a single T cell receptor (beta chain). Its target is not known. The source of the sample is a study of cytomegalovirus exposure and HLA in healthy donors. PCR employed 60 Vbeta and 13 Jbeta primers. As originally analysed: A later analysis counted 80 million or so unique TCR beta chains, 9.5 million to 13 million shared. The protocol was immunoSEQ multiplex PCR, while the TCRdb copy is restricted to in-frame clones and leaves out a portion. The DNA was the basis for D and trimming; V, J and clone size are from that table. The sample has approximately 35,000 clones, 84% seen once. The J segment lost 2 bases and the V segment lost 6 bases, leaving 14 bases of the junction unmatched. CDR1 and CDR2 (germline): MNHEY, SMNVEV (reference sequence). CDR3 size: 17 residues. There were likely unrecorded immune exposures, though donors were nominally healthy when sampled. Study outcomes and limitations: More clonal expansion characterized HLA-associated TCR beta chains than equally common others in a later analysis. Researchers reportedly found TCR beta sequences accurately predicted most subjects' HLA-A and HLA-B alleles.

Sequencing input: PBMCs. The clonotype was recovered from a woman aged 18-30 years in good health and CMV-seronegative. V is TRBV27 and J is TRBJ2-7; TRBD2 matches 9 bases. CDR3 protein: CASSSLSLAGGPYEQYF. Written as DNA, the CDR3 is TGTGCCAGCAGCTCCCTATCCTTGGCGGGAGGGCCCTACGAGCAGTACTTC.